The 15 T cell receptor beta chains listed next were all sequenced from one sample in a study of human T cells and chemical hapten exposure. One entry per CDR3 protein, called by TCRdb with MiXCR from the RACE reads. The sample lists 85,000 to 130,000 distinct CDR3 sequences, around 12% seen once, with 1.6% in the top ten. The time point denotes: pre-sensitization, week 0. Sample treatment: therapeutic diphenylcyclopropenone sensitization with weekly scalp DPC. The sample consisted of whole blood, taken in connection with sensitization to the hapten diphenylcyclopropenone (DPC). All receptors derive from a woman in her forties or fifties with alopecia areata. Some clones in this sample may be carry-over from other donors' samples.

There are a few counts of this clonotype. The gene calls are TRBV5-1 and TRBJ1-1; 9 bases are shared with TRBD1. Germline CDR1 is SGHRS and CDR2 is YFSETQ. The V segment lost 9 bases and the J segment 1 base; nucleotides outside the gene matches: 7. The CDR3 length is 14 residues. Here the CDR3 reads CATRPGQGNTEAFF. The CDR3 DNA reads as TGCGCCACCCGCCCGGGACAGGGGAACACTGAAGCTTTCTTT.

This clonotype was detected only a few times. CDR3 coding DNA: TGCAGTGCCCGTCCGAGGACAGCTAATGAAAAACTGTTTTTT. This translates into CSARPRTANEKLFF. The chain links TRBV20-1 to TRBJ1-4, with D perhaps TRBD1 (6 bases). V gave up 6 bases and J gave up 3 bases, with 14 bases separating them. The CDR3 spans 14 residues. Germline assignment: CDR1 DFQATT and CDR2 SNEGSKA (reference sequence).

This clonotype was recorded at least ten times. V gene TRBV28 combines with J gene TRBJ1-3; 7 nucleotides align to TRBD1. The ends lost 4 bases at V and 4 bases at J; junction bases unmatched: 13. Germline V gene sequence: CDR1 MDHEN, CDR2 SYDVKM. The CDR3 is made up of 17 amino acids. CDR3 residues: CASSSMPTGTRGNTIYF. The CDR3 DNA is TGTGCCAGCAGTTCCATGCCGACAGGGACGAGAGGAAACACCATATATTTT.

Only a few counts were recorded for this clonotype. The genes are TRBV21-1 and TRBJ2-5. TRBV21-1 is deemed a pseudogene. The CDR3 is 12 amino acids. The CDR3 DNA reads TGTGCCAGCAACCCCAATAGAGAGACCCAGTACTTC. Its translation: CASNPNRETQYF.

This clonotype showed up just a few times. The CDR3 region is CASSYVREGNTEAFF. CDR3 coding DNA: TGTGCCAGCAGTTACGTTCGGGAGGGGAACACTGAAGCTTTCTTT. The chain recombines TRBV6-5 with TRBJ1-1; D is unclear. In germline, CDR1 is MNHEY, CDR2 SVGAGI. The V gene lost 2 bases and the J gene lost 1 base, with 11 bases spanning the gap. The CDR3 spans 15 residues.

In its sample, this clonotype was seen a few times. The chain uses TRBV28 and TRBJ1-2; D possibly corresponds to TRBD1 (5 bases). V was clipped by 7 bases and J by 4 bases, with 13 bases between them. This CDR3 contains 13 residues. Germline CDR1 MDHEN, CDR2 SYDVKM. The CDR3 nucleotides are TGTGCCAGCACCCTGGACAAGGTCTATGGCTACACCTTC. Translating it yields CASTLDKVYGYTF.

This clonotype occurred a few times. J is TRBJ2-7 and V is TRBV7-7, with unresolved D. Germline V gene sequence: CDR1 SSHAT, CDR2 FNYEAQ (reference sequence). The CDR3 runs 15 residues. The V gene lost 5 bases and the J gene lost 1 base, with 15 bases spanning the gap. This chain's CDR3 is CASSPGPDGSYEQYF. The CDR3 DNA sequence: TGTGCCAGCAGCCCTGGTCCGGACGGATCCTACGAGCAGTACTTC.

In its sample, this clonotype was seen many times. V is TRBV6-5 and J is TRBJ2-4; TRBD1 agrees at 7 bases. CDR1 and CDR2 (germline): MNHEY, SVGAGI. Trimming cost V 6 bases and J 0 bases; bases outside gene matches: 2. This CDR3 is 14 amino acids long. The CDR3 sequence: CASSDRVAKNIQYF. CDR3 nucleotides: TGTGCCAGCAGCGACAGGGTAGCCAAAAACATTCAGTACTTC.

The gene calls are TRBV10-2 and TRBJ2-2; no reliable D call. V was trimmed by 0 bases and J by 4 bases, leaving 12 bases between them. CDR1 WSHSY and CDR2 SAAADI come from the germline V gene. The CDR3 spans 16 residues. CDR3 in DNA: TGCGCCAGCAGTGAGTCGCTAGGGTCGGGCACCGGGGAGCTGTTTTTT. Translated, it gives CASSESLGSGTGELFF.

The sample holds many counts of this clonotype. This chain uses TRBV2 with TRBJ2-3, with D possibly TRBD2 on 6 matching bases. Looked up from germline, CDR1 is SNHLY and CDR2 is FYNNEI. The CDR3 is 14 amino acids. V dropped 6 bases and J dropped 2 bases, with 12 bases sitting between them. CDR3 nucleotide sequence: TGTGCCAGCAGCGAGGGACTGGACACAGATACGCAGTATTTT. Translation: CASSEGLDTDTQYF.

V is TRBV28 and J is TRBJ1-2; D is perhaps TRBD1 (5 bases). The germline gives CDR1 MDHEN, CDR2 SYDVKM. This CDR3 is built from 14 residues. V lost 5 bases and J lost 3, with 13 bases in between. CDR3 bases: TGTGCCAGCAGTCACCAGGGTCTGGACTATGGCTACACCTTC. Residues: CASSHQGLDYGYTF.

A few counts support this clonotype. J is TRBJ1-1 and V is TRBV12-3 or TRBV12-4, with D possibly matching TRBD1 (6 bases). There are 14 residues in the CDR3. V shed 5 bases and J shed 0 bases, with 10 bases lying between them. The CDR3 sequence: CASSTTGVNTEAFF. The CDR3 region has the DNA TGTGCCAGCAGTACGACAGGAGTGAACACTGAAGCTTTCTTT.

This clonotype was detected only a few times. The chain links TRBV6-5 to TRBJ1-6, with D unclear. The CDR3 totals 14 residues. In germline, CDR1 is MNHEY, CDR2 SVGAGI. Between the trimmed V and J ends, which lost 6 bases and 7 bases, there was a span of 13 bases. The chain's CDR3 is CASRRRVDNSPLHF. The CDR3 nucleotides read TGTGCCAGCAGAAGAAGGGTAGACAATTCACCCCTCCACTTT.

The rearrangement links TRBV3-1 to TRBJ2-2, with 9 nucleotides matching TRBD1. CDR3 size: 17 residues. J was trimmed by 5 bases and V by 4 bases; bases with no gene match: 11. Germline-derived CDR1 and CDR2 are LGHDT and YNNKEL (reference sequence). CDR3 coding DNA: TGTGCCAGCAGCCCCCTTCCCGGACAGGGGCCAACCGGGGAGCTGTTTTTT. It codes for CASSPLPGQGPTGELFF.

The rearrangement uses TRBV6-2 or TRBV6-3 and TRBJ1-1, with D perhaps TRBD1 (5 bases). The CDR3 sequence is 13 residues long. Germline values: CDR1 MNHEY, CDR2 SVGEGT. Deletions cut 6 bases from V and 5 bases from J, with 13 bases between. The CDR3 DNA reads TGTGCCAGCAGAACCAGGGTACGGACTGAAGCTTTCTTT. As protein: CASRTRVRTEAFF.